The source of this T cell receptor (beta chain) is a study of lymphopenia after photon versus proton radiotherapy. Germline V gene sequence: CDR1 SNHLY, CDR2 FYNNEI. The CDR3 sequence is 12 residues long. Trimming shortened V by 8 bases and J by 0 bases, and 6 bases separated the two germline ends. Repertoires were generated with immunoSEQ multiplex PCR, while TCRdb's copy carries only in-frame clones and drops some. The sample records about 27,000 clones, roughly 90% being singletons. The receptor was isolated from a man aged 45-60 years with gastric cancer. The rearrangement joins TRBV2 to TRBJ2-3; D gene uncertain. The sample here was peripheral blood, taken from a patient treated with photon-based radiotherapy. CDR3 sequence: CASEFSTDTQYF. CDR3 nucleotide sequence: TGTGCCAGCGAGTTTAGCACAGATACGCAGTATTTT.